One and the same sample provided the 22 T cell receptor beta chains below, sequenced in a study of beta chain features in type 1 diabetes (dated by TCRdb to 2016 to 2019). Libraries were prepared through the immunoSEQ multiplex PCR assay. The entire isolated RNA was reverse transcribed using the High Capacity cDNA Reverse Transcription Kit, and thus expressed TCRB transcripts were sequenced. The table comes from immuneACCESS by way of TCRdb, which keeps in-frame sequences with V and J called. Part of the clones is missing from these tables; in studies checked, under half for an unresolved V gene and the rest for unknown reasons. Counted in this sample were roughly 240,000 clones; 68% of them appeared once. Almost 0.055% of the sample is held by the ten biggest clonotypes. Input material: naive CD4+ T cells from blood. The sample's cell subset or site label is to be understood as: true naive CD4+ T cells. Receptors were obtained from a man under 40 in good health.

The rearrangement links TRBV29-1 to TRBJ2-3; D is unclear. Trimming left V 4 bases short and J 2 bases short, with 16 bases between. CDR1 SQVTM and CDR2 ANQGSEA come from the germline V gene. The CDR3 loop spans 15 amino acids. As DNA, the CDR3 is TGCAGCGTTGTTGTTATGGTTCAGCCCACAGATACGCAGTATTTT. Protein sequence: CSVVVMVQPTDTQYF.

The chain couples TRBV4-3 to TRBJ2-6, with D unresolved. CDR1 is LGHNA and CDR2 is YSLEER in the germline V gene. Trimming removed 2 bases from V and 4 bases from J, with 3 bases in between. This CDR3 has 13 amino acids. Written as DNA, the CDR3 is TGCGCCAGCAGCCAAACCGGGGCCAACGTCCTGACTTTC. It encodes CASSQTGANVLTF.

A note on this clone: The sample holds other DNA sequences that translate to the same CDR3. The V gene is TRBV4-3, the J gene TRBJ2-3; D remains ambiguous. The CDR3 sequence is 14 residues long. Germline V gene lookup returns CDR1 LGHNA and CDR2 YSLEER. The V end was cut by 0 bases, the J end by 3 bases, with 7 bases between. The CDR3 DNA reads TGCGCCAGCAGCCAAGACAGGCGGACAGATACGCAGTATTTT. This translates into CASSQDRRTDTQYF.

This clone came up a few times. The chain couples TRBV30 to TRBJ2-5; 13 nucleotides align to TRBD2. V was pared by 6 bases and J by 5 bases, with 9 bases of the junction left unmatched. Looked up from germline, CDR1 is GTSNPN and CDR2 is SVGIG (reference sequence). The CDR3 is made up of 15 amino acids. The CDR3 is CACQTSGGASETQYF. CDR3 bases: TGTGCCTGCCAAACTAGCGGGGGGGCATCCGAGACCCAGTACTTC.

This clone was counted a single time. The chain recombines TRBV28 with TRBJ1-5; D gene unclear. This CDR3 is 10 amino acids long. Germline CDR1 reads MDHEN; CDR2 reads SYDVKM. Trimming removed 8 bases from V and 14 bases from J, with 13 bases in between. As DNA, the CDR3 is TGTGCCAGCGGGGAAGTTTCAAAGCATTTT. Residues: CASGEVSKHF.

This clone was counted between two and nine times. The rearrangement joins TRBV30 to TRBJ2-7, with D unclear. This CDR3 region has 11 residues. V was cut by 2 bases and J by 4 bases, with 6 bases left in between. The germline V gene has CDR1 GTSNPN and CDR2 SVGIG (reference sequence). The CDR3 region is CAWSPLYEQYF. CDR3 DNA sequence: TGTGCCTGGAGTCCCTTGTACGAGCAGTACTTC.

The chain links TRBV5-1 to TRBJ2-3; 7 bases match TRBD1. Germline V lookup: CDR1 SGHRS, CDR2 YFSETQ. This CDR3 comprises 16 residues. Trimming cost V 3 bases and J 3 bases; bases outside gene matches: 10. For the CDR3, the DNA is TGCGCCAGCAGCTCCTCCTCGGGACAGATTACAGATACGCAGTATTTT. Its translation: CASSSSSGQITDTQYF.

The V and J genes are TRBV11-2 and TRBJ2-4, with 7 bases fitting TRBD2. CDR1 is SGHAT, CDR2 FQNNGV, per germline. V shed 3 bases and J 4 bases; nucleotides not matched to a gene: 6. The CDR3 runs 15 residues. The CDR3 DNA sequence: TGTGCCAGCAGCTTTGGGTGGCGGGGGAAAAACATTCAGTACTTC. It translates to CASSFGWRGKNIQYF.

In its sample, this clone was seen once. The gene calls are TRBV5-4 and TRBJ2-3; 7 positions match TRBD2. The trim removed 1 base at V and 5 bases at J, leaving 7 bases unmatched. The CDR3 has 15 residues. Germline V gene sequence: CDR1 SGHNT, CDR2 YYREEE (reference sequence). CDR3 residues: CASSLLAGVGDTQYF. CDR3 DNA: TGTGCCAGCAGCTTGTTGGCGGGAGTGGGAGATACGCAGTATTTT. Together with reference TRBV5-4 and TRBJ2-3, the CDR3 gives the full variable domain: ETGVTQSPTHLIKTRGQQVTLRCSSQSGHNTVSWYQQALGQGPQFIFQYYREEENGRGNFPPRFSGLQFPNYSSELNVNALELDDSALYLCASSLLAGVGDTQYFGPGTRLTVL.

The rearrangement joins TRBV29-1 to TRBJ2-3, with 8 bases that match TRBD1. This CDR3 contains 13 residues. V trimming: 6 bases; J trimming: 4 bases; junction bases outside the gene matches: 6. Per the germline V gene, CDR1 is SQVTM and CDR2 is ANQGSEA. CDR3 protein: CSVSTGVADTQYF. DNA of the CDR3: TGCAGCGTGTCGACAGGGGTGGCAGATACGCAGTATTTT.

The chain combines TRBV7-8 with TRBJ2-3; possibly TRBD2 for D (5 bases). The V gene lost 1 base and the J gene lost 6 bases, with 11 bases spanning the gap. Germline V CDR1 and CDR2: SGHVS, FQNEAQ. The CDR3 contains 14 residues. CDR3 sequence (DNA): TGTGCCAGCAGCTTAGTTAGCTTAGCGGATACGCAGTATTTT. Protein product: CASSLVSLADTQYF.

The genes are TRBV6-1 and TRBJ2-3, with a weak D call TRBD1 (5 bases). V was cut by 7 bases and J by 4 bases, with 6 bases left in between. CDR3 length equals 11 residues. Looked up from germline, CDR1 is MNHNS and CDR2 is SASEGT. The CDR3 DNA follows: TGTGCCAGCACAGGGCCAGATACGCAGTATTTT. Protein product: CASTGPDTQYF.

This clone is a singleton in its sample. The chain combines TRBV25-1 with TRBJ1-1; 7 bases are shared with TRBD1. The V gene's germline CDR1 is MGHDK and CDR2 SYGVNS. V shed 3 bases, J shed 5 bases, and the junction held 9 bases outside the gene matches. This CDR3 spans 15 amino acids. The chain's CDR3 is CASSEPRQGGTEAFF. The CDR3 DNA is TGTGCCAGCAGTGAGCCCCGACAGGGCGGGACTGAAGCTTTCTTT. The full variable domain, with the rest looked up from reference TRBV25-1 and TRBJ1-1, is EADIYQTPRYLVIGTGKKITLECSQTMGHDKMYWYQQDPGMELHLIHYSYGVNSTEKGDLSSESTVSRIRTEHFPLTLESARPSHTSQYLCASSEPRQGGTEAFFGQGTRLTVV.

This chain uses TRBV6-6 with TRBJ1-5; 7 bases align to TRBD1. The CDR3 covers 16 residues. Trimming removed 0 bases from V and 0 bases from J; junction bases left unmatched: 2. Per germline, CDR1 MNHNY and CDR2 SVGAGI (reference sequence). The CDR3 sequence: CASSYSGQNSNQPQHF. Written as DNA, the CDR3 is TGTGCCAGCAGTTACTCGGGACAGAATAGCAATCAGCCCCAGCATTTT.

The genes are TRBV4-3 and TRBJ2-3; no reliable D call. CDR1 and CDR2 from the germline V gene are LGHNA and YSLEER. This CDR3 has 13 amino acids. The V end lost 0 bases, the J end lost 6 bases, and 7 bases lay between the germline ends. CDR3 residues: CASSQDQMDTQYF. The CDR3 DNA follows: TGCGCCAGCAGCCAAGATCAGATGGATACGCAGTATTTT.

Notes on this clone: In the same sample, other DNA sequences code for this CDR3. The V gene is TRBV7-2, the J gene TRBJ2-1; D call uncertain. The V and J ends lost 1 base and 3 bases respectively, with 4 bases between them. Germline values: CDR1 SGHTA, CDR2 FQGNSA. The CDR3 runs 13 residues. The CDR3 is CASSLDSYNEQFF. CDR3 bases: TGTGCCAGCAGCTTAGATAGCTACAATGAGCAGTTCTTC.

The genes are TRBV11-2 and TRBJ2-7; D may be TRBD2 (5 bases). The V gene's germline CDR1 is SGHAT and CDR2 FQNNGV. V gave up 5 bases and J gave up 4 bases, with 15 bases separating them. The CDR3 loop spans 14 amino acids. Here the CDR3 reads CASSPTSGVYEQYF. CDR3 nucleotides: TGTGCCAGCAGCCCAACTAGTGGGGTTTACGAGCAGTACTTC.

The chain has TRBV7-7 and TRBJ2-5, with 9 bases identical to TRBD2. CDR1 is SSHAT and CDR2 is FNYEAQ in the germline V gene (reference sequence). V shed 2 bases and J 2 bases; nucleotides not matched to a gene: 6. The CDR3 has 16 residues. The chain's CDR3 is CASSLLSSGTQETQYF. The CDR3 DNA reads as TGTGCCAGCAGCTTACTGTCTAGCGGGACACAAGAGACCCAGTACTTC.

A single count supports this clone. This chain joins TRBV7-2 and TRBJ2-1; 10 bases line up with TRBD2. The CDR3 length is 17 residues. V lost 0 bases, J lost 0 bases, and 2 bases stayed unmatched. Per the germline V gene, CDR1 is SGHTA and CDR2 is FQGNSA. Here the CDR3 reads CASSLAASGSSYNEQFF. The CDR3 nucleotides read TGTGCCAGCAGCTTAGCGGCTAGCGGGAGCTCCTACAATGAGCAGTTCTTC. Supplemented by reference TRBV7-2 and TRBJ2-1, the full variable domain reads GAGVSQSPSNKVTEKGKDVELRCDPISGHTALYWYRQSLGQGLEFLIYFQGNSAPDKSGLPSDRFSAERTGGSVSTLTIQRTQQEDSAVYLCASSLAASGSSYNEQFFGPGTRLTVL.

In nucleotides, the CDR3 is TGTGCCACTACGCGACAGGGGGCGCGGGAGACCCAGTACTTC. Amino acids: CATTRQGARETQYF. The chain is built from TRBV19 and TRBJ2-5, with 10 bases fitting TRBD1. The J segment lost 5 bases and the V segment lost 10 bases, leaving 10 bases of the junction unmatched. The germline CDR1 and CDR2 sequences are LNHDA and SQIVND (reference sequence). The CDR3 is 14 residues long.

This clone has a handful of counts. The chain is built from TRBV29-1 and TRBJ2-3; D may be TRBD1 or TRBD2 (5 bases each). Trimming cost V 4 bases and J 4 bases, with 12 bases left between them. The CDR3 totals 13 residues. Germline V gives CDR1 SQVTM, CDR2 ANQGSEA. The CDR3, as DNA: TGCAGCGTTGGGCCGGGGCCTTCAGATACGCAGTATTTT. Amino acids: CSVGPGPSDTQYF.

The rearrangement uses TRBV30 and TRBJ2-1; D is uncertain. Trimming removed 1 base from V and 8 bases from J, with 12 bases in between. The CDR3 consists of 13 residues. Germline V gives CDR1 GTSNPN, CDR2 SVGIG (reference sequence). The CDR3 reads CAWSGDLRDEQFF. The DNA of the CDR3 is TGTGCCTGGAGTGGTGATCTTCGGGATGAGCAGTTCTTC.